The 9 T cell receptor beta chains listed next were all sequenced from one sample in a study of blood T cell repertoires in COVID-19. TCRdb keeps only in-frame clones here, not all; method: immunoSEQ multiplex PCR. The table has some 62,000 clones, 88% seen once. Sequencing was carried out using peripheral blood. The receptors shown here come from a human donor in a cohort sampled during active COVID-19.

The chain couples TRBV6-4 to TRBJ1-1; 8 bases match TRBD1. This CDR3 is built from 15 residues. The V gene end was trimmed by 3 bases and the J gene end by 0 bases; junction bases not matched to a gene: 3. The germline gives CDR1 MRHNA, CDR2 SNTAGT. Here the CDR3 DNA reads TGTGCCAGCAGTGAACGACAGGGGCTGAACACTGAAGCTTTCTTT. Protein sequence: CASSERQGLNTEAFF.

The chain employs TRBV18 and TRBJ2-5; 9 nucleotides match TRBD1. Germline V gene sequence: CDR1 KGHSH, CDR2 LQKENI. Germline trimming cut 5 bases from V and 5 bases from J; bases unmatched to any gene: 6. This CDR3 has 14 amino acids. CDR3 DNA sequence: TGTGCCAGCTCATATACAGGGGGCAGGGAGACCCAGTACTTC. As protein: CASSYTGGRETQYF.

In its sample, this clone was seen a few times. The V gene is TRBV28, the J gene TRBJ2-7; 7 bases agree with TRBD1. The CDR3 contains 14 residues. Germline V lookup: CDR1 MDHEN, CDR2 SYDVKM. Trimming removed 4 bases from V and 5 bases from J; junction bases left unmatched: 8. The DNA for the CDR3 is TGTGCCAGCAGTTCCGCCGGGACAGCTAACGAGCAGTACTTC. Its protein product is CASSSAGTANEQYF.

The gene calls are TRBV30 and TRBJ2-5; 11 nucleotides match TRBD2. Germline CDR1 GTSNPN, CDR2 SVGIG (reference sequence). The CDR3 is 15 amino acids. V lost 2 bases and J lost 2; bases outside the gene matches: 4. This chain's CDR3 is CAWSPGTSGQETQYF. CDR3 nucleotides: TGTGCCTGGAGTCCCGGGACTAGCGGTCAAGAGACCCAGTACTTC.

The CDR3 DNA sequence: TGTGCCAGCAGCTCCCGGGACAGAAAAGGCGAGCAGTACTTC. This codes for CASSSRDRKGEQYF. The chain couples TRBV7-8 to TRBJ2-7; 7 bases line up with TRBD1. Trimming at V came to 4 bases and at J to 6 bases, leaving 9 bases not matched to a gene. CDR3 length: 14 residues. From germline, CDR1 is SGHVS and CDR2 FQNEAQ.

The count of this clone is one. The genes are TRBV30 and TRBJ1-2; TRBD1 is a possible D gene (6 bases). This CDR3 has 13 amino acids. V was cut by 3 bases and J by 6 bases, with 14 bases left in between. Per germline, CDR1 GTSNPN and CDR2 SVGIG (reference sequence). CDR3 residues: CAWRGAKSDGYTF. The CDR3 DNA follows: TGTGCCTGGAGGGGGGCAAAATCCGATGGCTACACCTTC.

CDR3 coding DNA: TGTGCCATCAGTGAGCCGACGCCAGCAGGTGGCTACACCTTC. Translated: CAISEPTPAGGYTF. This chain joins TRBV10-3 and TRBJ1-2; D remains unclear. This CDR3 region has 14 residues. The germline CDR1 and CDR2 sequences are ENHRY and SYGVKD. V shed 2 bases and J shed 7 bases, with 14 bases lying between them.

This chain links TRBV3-1 (or the pseudogene TRBV3-2) with TRBJ2-3; 9 bases are a match to TRBD1. Germline V CDR1 and CDR2: LGHDT, YNNKEL (reference sequence). With 1 base clipped from V and 2 bases from J, the junction kept 7 bases outside the gene matches. This CDR3 region has 17 residues. The CDR3 DNA reads as TGTGCCAGCAGCCAAGCCGGGACAGGGACCTACACAGATACGCAGTATTTT. The encoded protein is CASSQAGTGTYTDTQYF.

This chain uses TRBV5-1 with TRBJ2-5, with 11 bases identical to TRBD2. The germline CDR1 and CDR2 sequences are SGHRS and YFSETQ. J gave up 5 bases and V 0 bases, and 12 bases lay outside the gene matches. The length of the CDR3 is 18 residues. The CDR3 spells CASSLAKDSGRALETQYF. The CDR3, as DNA: TGCGCCAGCAGCTTGGCCAAGGATAGCGGGAGGGCATTGGAGACCCAGTACTTC.